This TCR beta chain is drawn from a study of CD8 T cells in Susac syndrome. RNA amounts of roughly 0.5 to 1 ug underwent reverse transcription with random hexamers. By means of immunoSEQ multiplex PCR, TCR beta CDR3 spanning 54 Vbeta and 13 Jbeta underwent amplification. Each CDR3 protein gets one entry after TCRdb re-called the immunoSEQ multiplex PCR reads with MiXCR. The sample has some 120,000 distinct CDR3 sequences, roughly 96% seen once. Trimming removed 6 bases at V and 6 bases at J, with 11 bases between. There are 13 residues in the CDR3. The receptor's source is a human donor in good health. The V call is TRBV12-3 or TRBV12-4, the J call TRBJ2-2, with D possibly matching TRBD2 (5 bases). The sequencing input was CD4+ T cells from PBMCs. The CDR3 DNA follows: TGTGCCAGCAGCCTTTGGGGAGCCGGGGAGCTGTTTTTT. Translating it yields CASSLWGAGELFF.